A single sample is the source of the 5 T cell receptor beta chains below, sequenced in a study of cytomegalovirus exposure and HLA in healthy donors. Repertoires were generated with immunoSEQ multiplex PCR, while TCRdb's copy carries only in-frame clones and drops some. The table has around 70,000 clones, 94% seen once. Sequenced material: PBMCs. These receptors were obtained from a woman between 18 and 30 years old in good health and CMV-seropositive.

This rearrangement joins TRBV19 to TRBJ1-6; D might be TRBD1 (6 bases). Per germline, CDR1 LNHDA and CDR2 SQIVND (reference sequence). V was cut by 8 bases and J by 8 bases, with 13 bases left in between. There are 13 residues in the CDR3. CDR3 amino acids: CASLQGPDSPLHF. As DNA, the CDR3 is TGTGCCAGTCTACAGGGCCCAGATTCACCCCTCCACTTT.

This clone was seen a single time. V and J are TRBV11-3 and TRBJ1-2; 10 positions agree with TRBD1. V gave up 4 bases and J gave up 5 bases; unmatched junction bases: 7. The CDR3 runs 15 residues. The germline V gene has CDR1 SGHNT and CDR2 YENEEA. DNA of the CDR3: TGTGCCAGCAGCTGGACGGGACAGGGGAATTATGGCTACACCTTC. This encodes CASSWTGQGNYGYTF.

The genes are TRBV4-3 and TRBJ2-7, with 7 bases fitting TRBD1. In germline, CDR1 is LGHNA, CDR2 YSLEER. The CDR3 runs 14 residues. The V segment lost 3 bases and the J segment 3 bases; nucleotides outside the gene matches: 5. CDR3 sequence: CASSQNRDSYEQYF. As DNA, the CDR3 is TGCGCCAGCAGCCAGAACCGGGACAGCTACGAGCAGTACTTC.

The CDR3, as DNA: TGTGCCAGCAGCGTACAAGGTAGCGGTTACAATGAGCAGTTCTTC. Translated, it gives CASSVQGSGYNEQFF. This chain connects TRBV9 to TRBJ2-1; a possible D gene is TRBD2 (6 bases). Germline assignment: CDR1 SGDLS and CDR2 YYNGEE. The CDR3 has 15 amino acids. Trimming cost V 1 base and J 4 bases, with 12 bases left between them. Drawing the rest from reference TRBV9 and TRBJ2-1, the complete variable domain is DSGVTQTPKHLITATGQRVTLRCSPRSGDLSVYWYQQSLDQGLQFLIQYYNGEERAKGNILERFSAQQFPDLHSELNLSSLELGDSALYFCASSVQGSGYNEQFFGPGTRLTVL.

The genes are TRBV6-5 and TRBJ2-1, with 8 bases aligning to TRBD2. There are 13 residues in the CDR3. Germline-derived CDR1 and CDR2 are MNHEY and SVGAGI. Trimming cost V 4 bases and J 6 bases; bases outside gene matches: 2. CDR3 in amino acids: CASSLAGTNEQFF. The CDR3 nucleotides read TGTGCCAGCAGTTTAGCGGGAACCAATGAGCAGTTCTTC.